What follows describes a single T cell receptor beta chain. The germline CDR1 and CDR2 sequences are MDHEN and SYDVKM. This CDR3 has 14 residues. V was pared by 1 base and J by 10 bases, with 7 bases of the junction left unmatched. Authors' methods: Amplification of reference gene primers provided the estimated nucleated cell counts. TCRdb's copy holds only in-frame clones and misses some; the assay was immunoSEQ multiplex PCR. V and J calls and clone size are given by that table; D and trimming were obtained from the DNA. The top ten clones hold around 6.5% of a sample with 220,000 or so clones, about nine tenths of them seen once. This sample is drawn from a study of blood T cell repertoires in COVID-19.

The clonotype was recovered from a man in his fifties or sixties who had recovered from COVID-19. What was sequenced was peripheral blood. The chain has TRBV28 and TRBJ2-1; 7 bases match TRBD2. The CDR3 coding sequence is TGTGCCAGCAGTTTATTTGCCGGGGGAGGGGAGCAGTTCTTC. This encodes CASSLFAGGGEQFF.